The 17 T cell receptor beta chains below come from one sample, sequenced in a study of blood T cell repertoires in COVID-19. The assay was immunoSEQ multiplex PCR, and TCRdb's table has in-frame clones only and misses some. The table records 45,000 to 55,000 clones, less than 90% of them present only once. The source material was peripheral blood. These receptors were taken from a human donor in a cohort sampled during active COVID-19.

The chain uses TRBV5-1 and TRBJ2-5; 11 nucleotides line up with TRBD1. The CDR3 contains 16 residues. Germline values: CDR1 SGHRS, CDR2 YFSETQ. Trimming cost V 3 bases and J 4 bases; bases outside gene matches: 8. CDR3 loop: CASSSGQGVGGETQYF. DNA of the CDR3: TGCGCCAGCAGCTCGGGACAGGGGGTAGGGGGAGAGACCCAGTACTTC.

The rearrangement links TRBV7-9 to TRBJ1-4; possibly TRBD1 for D (6 bases). The V gene's germline CDR1 is SEHNR and CDR2 FQNEAQ (reference sequence). The CDR3 has 15 amino acids. V was shortened by 1 base and J by 0 bases, with 6 bases between the two germline ends. DNA for the CDR3: TGTGCCAGCAGCTTAGGGGGGCCAACTAATGAAAAACTGTTTTTT. It translates to CASSLGGPTNEKLFF.

This clone occurred a few times. V usage is TRBV7-9 and J usage is TRBJ2-7; D possibly corresponds to TRBD2 (5 bases). V was cut by 5 bases and J by 9 bases, with 17 bases left in between. The CDR3 is made up of 13 amino acids. Germline values: CDR1 SEHNR, CDR2 FQNEAQ (reference sequence). CDR3 nucleotide sequence: TGTGCCAGCAGCCCAGCCCTCAACGAGGGGCAGTACTTC. Its protein product is CASSPALNEGQYF.

This chain joins TRBV5-1 and TRBJ2-5; 11 positions match TRBD2. The length of the CDR3 is 15 residues. Trimming at V came to 1 base and at J to 3 bases, leaving 2 bases not matched to a gene. Germline values: CDR1 SGHRS, CDR2 YFSETQ. The DNA for the CDR3 is TGCGCCAGCAGCTTGCAACTAGCGGGGGAAGAGACCCAGTACTTC. This sequence encodes CASSLQLAGEETQYF.

The chain has TRBV11-2 and TRBJ1-2; 10 positions match TRBD1. CDR3 length: 13 amino acids. Unmatched junction bases numbered 5, after V lost 3 bases and J lost 10 bases. CDR1 is SGHAT, CDR2 FQNNGV, per germline. Written as DNA, the CDR3 is TGTGCCAGCAGCTTGGGGACAGGGGATGTCTACACCTTC. This codes for CASSLGTGDVYTF.

V and J are TRBV30 and TRBJ1-6, with D hard to call. From germline, CDR1 is GTSNPN and CDR2 SVGIG (reference sequence). The CDR3 covers 13 residues. The V and J ends lost 2 bases and 6 bases respectively, with 8 bases between them. As DNA, the CDR3 is TGTGCCTGGAGTAGGAACAGTAATTCACCCCTCCACTTT. Its protein product is CAWSRNSNSPLHF.

In DNA form, the CDR3 reads TGCGCCAGCAGCCCAAGTCCCAACAGGGTGAATGGAAACACCATATATTTT. It codes for CASSPSPNRVNGNTIYF. The chain links TRBV4-1 to TRBJ1-3, with TRBD1 as a possible D gene (6 bases). Germline V CDR1 and CDR2: MGHRA, YSYEKL. V was pared by 4 bases and J by 3 bases, with 19 bases between. The CDR3 covers 17 residues.

This clone occurred a few times. The CDR3 here is CASSAPGSGGTDTQYF. Here the CDR3 DNA reads TGTGCCAGCAGTGCCCCGGGGAGCGGGGGCACAGATACGCAGTATTTT. The gene calls are TRBV6-2 or TRBV6-3 and TRBJ2-3; 7 bases line up with TRBD2. The CDR3 has 16 residues. CDR1 MNHEY and CDR2 SVGEGT come from the germline V gene. V trimming: 5 bases; J trimming: 1 base; junction bases outside the gene matches: 9.

On this clone: Sequence at one end of the junction differs from germline and may be a read error. The V and J genes are TRBV12-3 or TRBV12-4 and TRBJ2-7; 9 nucleotides agree with TRBD1. The CDR3 has 11 amino acids. Here the CDR3 reads CASSSGTGREF. CDR3 nucleotide sequence: TGTGCCAGCAGTTCGGGGACAGGGAGGGAATTC.

The V call is TRBV18, the J call TRBJ2-3; D is ambiguous. Germline CDR1 reads KGHSH; CDR2 reads LQKENI. This CDR3 is built from 10 residues. The V end lost 5 bases, the J end lost 6 bases, and 3 bases lay between the germline ends. This CDR3 is CASSSDTQYF. The CDR3 bases are TGTGCCAGCTCATCGGATACGCAGTATTTT.

The chain recombines TRBV7-7 with TRBJ1-1; TRBD1 is a possible D gene (6 bases). The CDR3 length is 15 residues. Trimming cost V 6 bases and J 0 bases, with 14 bases left between them. Per germline, CDR1 SSHAT and CDR2 FNYEAQ (reference sequence). In DNA, the CDR3 is TGTGCCAGCAGGACAGGCGGTCTTGTGAACACTGAAGCTTTCTTT. As protein: CASRTGGLVNTEAFF.

V and J are TRBV5-6 and TRBJ2-3, with 8 positions matching TRBD1. The CDR3 runs 14 residues. Trimming removed 2 bases from V and 3 bases from J; junction bases left unmatched: 2. Germline V lookup: CDR1 SGHDT, CDR2 YYEEEE. The CDR3 here is CASSFNRGTDTQYF. For the CDR3, the DNA is TGTGCCAGCAGCTTCAACAGGGGGACAGATACGCAGTATTTT. Full variable domain (missing parts from reference TRBV5-6 and TRBJ2-3): DAGVTQSPTHLIKTRGQQVTLRCSPKSGHDTVSWYQQALGQGPQFIFQYYEEEERQRGNFPDRFSGHQFPNYSSELNVNALLLGDSALYLCASSFNRGTDTQYFGPGTRLTVL.

This chain's CDR3 is CATSDPNSNVLTF. The CDR3 DNA sequence: TGTGCCACCAGTGATCCAAATTCCAACGTCCTGACTTTC. This chain connects TRBV24-1 to TRBJ2-6; D unclear. With 3 bases removed from V and 8 bases from J, the gap between germline ends came to 7 bases. Germline assignment: CDR1 KGHDR and CDR2 SFDVKD. The CDR3 is 13 residues long.

The chain combines TRBV6-6 with TRBJ2-7; 7 positions match TRBD1. Looked up from germline, CDR1 is MNHNY and CDR2 is SVGAGI (reference sequence). V trimming: 5 bases; J trimming: 2 bases; junction bases outside the gene matches: 15. The CDR3 runs 17 residues. The CDR3 reads CASSPGTAGPSTYEQYF. For the CDR3, the DNA is TGTGCCAGCAGTCCGGGGACAGCAGGCCCTTCAACCTACGAGCAGTACTTC.

The gene calls are TRBV9 and TRBJ1-1; weak D call: TRBD1 (5 bases). CDR3 length: 13 amino acids. From germline, CDR1 is SGDLS and CDR2 YYNGEE. Trimming cost V 0 bases and J 4 bases, with 7 bases left between them. As DNA, the CDR3 is TGTGCCAGCAGCGTAGCAGGGTCCACTGAAGCTTTCTTT. It codes for CASSVAGSTEAFF.

The rearrangement joins TRBV16 to TRBJ2-5; D ambiguous. The CDR3 totals 13 residues. Per the germline V gene, CDR1 is KGHSY and CDR2 is FQNENV. Trimming cost V 4 bases and J 1 base, with 7 bases left between them. CDR3 DNA sequence: TGTGCCAGCAGCCTACTGATCCAAGAGACCCAGTACTTC. It translates to CASSLLIQETQYF.

The chain combines TRBV24-1 with TRBJ1-5, with no clear D. The ends were cut back, 9 bases at V and 6 bases at J, with 11 bases in the middle. CDR1 and CDR2 (germline): KGHDR, SFDVKD. This CDR3 is 12 amino acids long. CDR3 region: CATARYGQPQHF. CDR3 in DNA: TGTGCCACCGCTAGGTACGGTCAGCCCCAGCATTTT.